One T cell receptor beta chain is described in this entry. This sample was taken from a study of blood T cell repertoires in COVID-19. In the study overall: The origin of the acute and convalescent COVID-19 samples was the United States, Italy and Spain. The cDNA or gDNA used as material had been derived from T cells, B-cell-depleted T cells, or PBMCs.

Trimming cost V 1 base and J 5 bases, with 9 bases left between them. The CDR3 has 14 amino acids. Germline-derived CDR1 and CDR2 are LGHDT and YNNKEL (reference sequence). Data came from immunoSEQ multiplex PCR; TCRdb stores just in-frame clones and leaves some out. The data contain some 490,000 clones, approximately 85% of them singletons. This TCR was recovered from a human donor in a cohort sampled during active COVID-19. The chain links TRBV3-1 (or the pseudogene TRBV3-2) to TRBJ2-4; no firm D call. Sequenced: peripheral blood. In nucleotides, the CDR3 is TGTGCCAGCAGCCAAGGTGTCTACCAAAACATTCAGTACTTC. Translation: CASSQGVYQNIQYF.